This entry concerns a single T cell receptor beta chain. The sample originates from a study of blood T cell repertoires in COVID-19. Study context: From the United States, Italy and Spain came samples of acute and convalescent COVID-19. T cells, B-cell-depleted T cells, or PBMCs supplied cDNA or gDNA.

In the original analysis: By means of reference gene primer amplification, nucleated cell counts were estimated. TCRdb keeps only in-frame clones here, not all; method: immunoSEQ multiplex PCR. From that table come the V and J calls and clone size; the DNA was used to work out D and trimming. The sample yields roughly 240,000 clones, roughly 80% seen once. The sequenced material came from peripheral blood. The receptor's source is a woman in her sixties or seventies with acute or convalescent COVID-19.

The CDR3 loop reads CASSSDRGGSPLHF. DNA for the CDR3: TGTGCCAGCAGTTCGGACAGGGGAGGGTCACCCCTCCACTTT. This chain connects TRBV27 to TRBJ1-6; 9 nucleotides align to TRBD1. V lost 4 bases and J lost 10; bases outside the gene matches: 5. The CDR3 length is 14 residues. The V gene's germline CDR1 is MNHEY and CDR2 SMNVEV (reference sequence).